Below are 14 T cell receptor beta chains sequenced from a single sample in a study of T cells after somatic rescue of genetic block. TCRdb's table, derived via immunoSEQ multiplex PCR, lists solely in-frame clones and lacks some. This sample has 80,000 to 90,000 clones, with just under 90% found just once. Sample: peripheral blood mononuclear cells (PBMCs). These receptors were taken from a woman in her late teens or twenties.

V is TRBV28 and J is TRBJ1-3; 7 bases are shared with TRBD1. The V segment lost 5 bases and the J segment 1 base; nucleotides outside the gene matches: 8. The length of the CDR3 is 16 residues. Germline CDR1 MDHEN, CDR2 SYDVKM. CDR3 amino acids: CASSLLKGQSGNTIYF. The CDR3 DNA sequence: TGTGCCAGCAGTCTTCTCAAGGGACAGTCTGGAAACACCATATATTTT.

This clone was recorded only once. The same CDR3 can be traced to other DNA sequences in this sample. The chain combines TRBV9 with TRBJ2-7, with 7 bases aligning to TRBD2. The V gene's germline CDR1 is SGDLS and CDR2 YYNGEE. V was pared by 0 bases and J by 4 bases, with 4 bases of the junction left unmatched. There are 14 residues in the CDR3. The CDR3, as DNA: TGTGCCAGCAGCGTAGCTAGCGGTACATACGAGCAGTACTTC. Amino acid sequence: CASSVASGTYEQYF. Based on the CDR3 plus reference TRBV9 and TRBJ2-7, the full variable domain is DSGVTQTPKHLITATGQRVTLRCSPRSGDLSVYWYQQSLDQGLQFLIQYYNGEERAKGNILERFSAQQFPDLHSELNLSSLELGDSALYFCASSVASGTYEQYFGPGTRLTVT.

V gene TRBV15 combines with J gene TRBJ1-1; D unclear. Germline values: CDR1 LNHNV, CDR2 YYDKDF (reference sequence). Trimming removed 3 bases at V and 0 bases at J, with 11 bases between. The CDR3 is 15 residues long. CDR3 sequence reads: CATSSGLMLNTEAFF. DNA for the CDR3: TGTGCCACCAGCAGCGGACTTATGTTGAACACTGAAGCTTTCTTT.

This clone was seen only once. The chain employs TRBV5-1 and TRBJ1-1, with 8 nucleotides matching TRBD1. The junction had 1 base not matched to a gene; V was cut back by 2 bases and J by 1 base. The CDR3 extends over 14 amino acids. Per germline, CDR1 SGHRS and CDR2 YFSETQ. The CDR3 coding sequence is TGCGCCAGCAGCTTCCAGGGGGCGAACACTGAAGCTTTCTTT. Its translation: CASSFQGANTEAFF. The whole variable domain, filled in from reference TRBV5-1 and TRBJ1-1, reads KAGVTQTPRYLIKTRGQQVTLSCSPISGHRSVSWYQQTPGQGLQFLFEYFSETQRNKGNFPGRFSGRQFSNSRSEMNVSTLELGDSALYLCASSFQGANTEAFFGQGTRLTVV.

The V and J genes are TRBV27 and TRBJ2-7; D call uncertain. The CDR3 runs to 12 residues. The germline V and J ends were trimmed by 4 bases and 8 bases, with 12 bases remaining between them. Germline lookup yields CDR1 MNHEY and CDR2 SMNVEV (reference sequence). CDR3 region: CASSSGSTKQYF. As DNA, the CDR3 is TGTGCCAGCAGTTCCGGATCAACCAAGCAGTACTTC.

The CDR3 spells CASSRAASTDTQYF. The CDR3 region has the DNA TGTGCCAGCAGCCGGGCCGCTAGCACAGATACGCAGTATTTT. This chain connects TRBV5-8 to TRBJ2-3, with D hard to call. Trimming removed 4 bases at V and 0 bases at J, with 9 bases between. The CDR3 has 14 residues. The germline V gene has CDR1 SGHTS and CDR2 YDEGEE.

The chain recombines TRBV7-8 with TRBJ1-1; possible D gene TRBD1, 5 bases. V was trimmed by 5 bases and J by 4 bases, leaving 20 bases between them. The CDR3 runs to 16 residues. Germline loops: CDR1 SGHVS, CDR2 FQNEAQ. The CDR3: CASSHSVGVRGTEAFF. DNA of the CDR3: TGTGCCAGCAGCCACTCGGTGGGGGTACGGGGCACTGAAGCTTTCTTT. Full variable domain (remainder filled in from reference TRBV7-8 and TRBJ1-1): GAGVSQSPRYKVAKRGQDVALRCDPISGHVSLFWYQQALGQGPEFLTYFQNEAQLDKSGLPSDRFFAERPEGSVSTLKIQRTQQEDSAVYLCASSHSVGVRGTEAFFGQGTRLTVV.

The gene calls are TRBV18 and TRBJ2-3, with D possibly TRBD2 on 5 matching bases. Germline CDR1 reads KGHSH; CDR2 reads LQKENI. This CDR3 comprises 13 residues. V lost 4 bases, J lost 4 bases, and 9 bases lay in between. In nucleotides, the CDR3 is TGTGCCAGCTCACTTGGAGGTCCAGATACGCAGTATTTT. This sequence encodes CASSLGGPDTQYF.

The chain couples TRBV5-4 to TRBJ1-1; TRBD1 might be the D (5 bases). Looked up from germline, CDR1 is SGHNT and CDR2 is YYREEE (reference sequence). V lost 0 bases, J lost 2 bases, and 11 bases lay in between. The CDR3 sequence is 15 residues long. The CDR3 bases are TGTGCCAGCAGCTTGGATAGACAGAGAAACACTGAAGCTTTCTTT. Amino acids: CASSLDRQRNTEAFF.

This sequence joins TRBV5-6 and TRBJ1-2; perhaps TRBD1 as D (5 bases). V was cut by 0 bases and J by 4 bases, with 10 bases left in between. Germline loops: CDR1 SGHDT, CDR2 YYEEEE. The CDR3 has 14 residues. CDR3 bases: TGTGCCAGCAGCTTGGGTGGGGGGAGCTATGGCTACACCTTC. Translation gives CASSLGGGSYGYTF.

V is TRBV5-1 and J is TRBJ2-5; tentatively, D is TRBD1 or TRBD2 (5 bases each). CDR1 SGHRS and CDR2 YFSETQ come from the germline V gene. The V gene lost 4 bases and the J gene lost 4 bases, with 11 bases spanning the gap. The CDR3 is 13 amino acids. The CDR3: CASSPGGGETQYF. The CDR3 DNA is TGCGCCAGCAGCCCCGGTGGGGGAGAGACCCAGTACTTC.

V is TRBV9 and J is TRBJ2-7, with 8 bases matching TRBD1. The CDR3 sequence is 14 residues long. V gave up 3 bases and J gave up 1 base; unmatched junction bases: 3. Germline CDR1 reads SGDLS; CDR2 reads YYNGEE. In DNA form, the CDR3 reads TGTGCCAGCAGCGAACGGGACAGGTCCTACGAGCAGTACTTC. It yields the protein CASSERDRSYEQYF.

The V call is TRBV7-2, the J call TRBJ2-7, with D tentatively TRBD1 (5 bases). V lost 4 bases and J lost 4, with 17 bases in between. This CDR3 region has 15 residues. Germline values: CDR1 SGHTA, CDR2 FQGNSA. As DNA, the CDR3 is TGTGCCAGCAGCTCCCGGGCAGGGCGCCAATACGAGCAGTACTTC. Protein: CASSSRAGRQYEQYF.

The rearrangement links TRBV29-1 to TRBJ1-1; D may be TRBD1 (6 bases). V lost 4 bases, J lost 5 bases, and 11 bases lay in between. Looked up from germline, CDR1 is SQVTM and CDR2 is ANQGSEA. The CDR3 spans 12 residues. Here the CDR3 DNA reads TGCAGCGTTGGAGGGGGAGGGACTGAAGCTTTCTTT. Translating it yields CSVGGGGTEAFF.